The 6 T cell receptor beta chains below were found in one sample sequenced in a study of memory CD4+ T cells and cytomegalovirus serostatus. Single viable CD3+CD4+CD8-CD45RO+ cells were sorted as the memory CD4+ T cells. Sequenced by immunoSEQ multiplex PCR; TCRdb stores in-frame clones only, minus some. The data show tens of thousands of clones, approximately 80% seen once. Sequencing was carried out using memory CD4+ T cells from blood. The receptors derive from an adult in good health and CMV-seropositive.

The CDR3 DNA follows: TGCAGCGTTGAAGGGTACCTTTCTAGCACAGATACGCAGTATTTT. It encodes CSVEGYLSSTDTQYF. The chain couples TRBV29-1 to TRBJ2-3; no reliable D call. The CDR3 is 15 amino acids. From germline, CDR1 is SQVTM and CDR2 ANQGSEA. Trimming removed 1 base at V and 0 bases at J, with 11 bases between.

The V and J genes are TRBV4-1 and TRBJ2-5; TRBD2 aligns across 8 bases. From germline, CDR1 is MGHRA and CDR2 YSYEKL. The CDR3 covers 13 residues. The junction had 3 bases not matched to a gene; V was cut back by 0 bases and J by 9 bases. CDR3 in DNA: TGCGCCAGCAGCCAAGAACCCGGGGGGGCCCAGTACTTC. This gives the protein CASSQEPGGAQYF.

The chain recombines TRBV29-1 with TRBJ2-7; 9 bases align to TRBD1. This CDR3 has 14 residues. From germline, CDR1 is SQVTM and CDR2 ANQGSEA. Trimming cost V 3 bases and J 3 bases; bases outside gene matches: 6. This CDR3 is CSVDLGQGGYEQYF. The CDR3 bases are TGCAGCGTTGACTTGGGACAGGGTGGCTACGAGCAGTACTTC.

CDR3 sequence: CAISSDRGGTGANVLTF. CDR3 coding DNA: TGTGCCATCAGTTCGGACAGGGGAGGAACCGGGGCCAACGTCCTGACTTTC. This rearrangement joins TRBV10-3 to TRBJ2-6; 9 bases match TRBD1. The CDR3 spans 17 residues. Losses at the gene ends were 5 bases for V and 4 bases for J; bases not matched to a gene: 9. CDR1 is ENHRY and CDR2 is SYGVKD in the germline V gene.

The genes are TRBV7-2 and TRBJ2-7; D unresolved. V dropped 1 base and J dropped 5 bases, with 9 bases sitting between them. The CDR3 runs 13 residues. CDR1 SGHTA and CDR2 FQGNSA come from the germline V gene. The CDR3 loop is CASSLVGADEQYF. In nucleotides, the CDR3 is TGTGCCAGCAGCTTAGTAGGTGCTGACGAGCAGTACTTC.

V gene TRBV29-1 combines with J gene TRBJ2-4; TRBD1 or TRBD2 may be the D gene (5 bases each). The CDR3 has 13 residues. In germline, CDR1 is SQVTM, CDR2 ANQGSEA. The V end was cut by 7 bases, the J end by 3 bases, with 13 bases between. In DNA, the CDR3 is TGCAGCGCTCGAGGGACCGGCAAAAACATTCAGTACTTC. It specifies CSARGTGKNIQYF.